The clone carrying this T cell receptor beta chain was seen at least ten times. The antigen is not known. It was with 60 Vbeta and 13 Jbeta primers that the PCR ran. Sequencing was performed with immunoSEQ multiplex PCR; in TCRdb, only in-frame clones are kept and a portion is missing. The sample shows 100,000 to 150,000 clones, over 70% of them seen only once. The data originate from a study of cytomegalovirus exposure and HLA in healthy donors. Study-wide findings and caveats: V- and J-gene trimming in TCR beta was tied to a missense DCLRE1C variant by an analysis performed later. It was reported in a later analysis that an Asian-associated ancestry cluster showed fewer N-insertions than the roughly 670-donor mean.

V was trimmed by 10 bases and J by 8 bases, leaving 33 bases between them. The V gene's germline CDR1 is ENHRY and CDR2 SYGVKD. The CDR3 consists of 19 residues. Healthy bone marrow donors formed the donor group. Sequencing was done on a sample of PBMCs. The sequence was collected from a woman in her thirties or forties in good health and CMV-seronegative. The V and J genes are TRBV10-3 and TRBJ1-6, with a possible D match to TRBD1 (5 bases). The CDR3 region has the DNA TGTGCCACCCATCCAGGGTTCGGCTTGCTGAGAGGATCGGATTCACCCCTCCACTTT. It codes for CATHPGFGLLRGSDSPLHF.